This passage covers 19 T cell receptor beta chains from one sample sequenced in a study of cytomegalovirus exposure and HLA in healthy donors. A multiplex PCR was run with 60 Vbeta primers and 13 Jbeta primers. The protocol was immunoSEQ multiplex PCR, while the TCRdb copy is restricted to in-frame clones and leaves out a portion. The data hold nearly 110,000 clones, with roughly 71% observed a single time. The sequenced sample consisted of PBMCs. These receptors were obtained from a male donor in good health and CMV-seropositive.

The CDR3 reads CASSYGTSAQTQYF. CDR3 DNA: TGTGCCAGCAGTTATGGGACTAGCGCCCAGACCCAGTACTTC. J is TRBJ2-5 and V is TRBV6-5; 10 positions match TRBD2. V lost 3 bases and J lost 6; bases outside the gene matches: 4. Germline values: CDR1 MNHEY, CDR2 SVGAGI. The CDR3 extends over 14 amino acids.

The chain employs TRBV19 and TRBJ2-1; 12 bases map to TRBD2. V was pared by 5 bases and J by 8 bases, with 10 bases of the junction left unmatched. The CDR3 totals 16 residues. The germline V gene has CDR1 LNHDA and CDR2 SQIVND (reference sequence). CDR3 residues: CASSQSTSGRFDEQFF. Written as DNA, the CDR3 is TGTGCCAGTAGTCAATCGACTAGCGGGAGATTCGATGAGCAGTTCTTC.

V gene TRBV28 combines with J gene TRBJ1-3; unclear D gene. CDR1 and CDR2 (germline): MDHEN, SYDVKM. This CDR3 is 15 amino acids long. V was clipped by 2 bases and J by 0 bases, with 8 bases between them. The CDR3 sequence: CASSLMRTSGNTIYF. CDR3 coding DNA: TGTGCCAGCAGTTTAATGCGTACCTCTGGAAACACCATATATTTT.

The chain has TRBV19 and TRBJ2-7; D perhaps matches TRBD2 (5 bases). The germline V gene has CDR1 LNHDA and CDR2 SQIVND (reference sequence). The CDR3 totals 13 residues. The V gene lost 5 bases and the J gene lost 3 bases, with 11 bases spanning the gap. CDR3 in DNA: TGTGCCAGTAGTGAGGGTACGTTCTACGAGCAGTACTTC. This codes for CASSEGTFYEQYF.

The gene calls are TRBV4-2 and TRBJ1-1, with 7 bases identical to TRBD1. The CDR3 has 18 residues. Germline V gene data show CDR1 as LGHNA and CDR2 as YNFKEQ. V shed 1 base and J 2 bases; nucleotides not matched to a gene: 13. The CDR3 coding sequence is TGTGCCAGCAGCCAAGCTACCACCGCGACAGGGCTTAACACTGAAGCTTTCTTT. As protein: CASSQATTATGLNTEAFF.

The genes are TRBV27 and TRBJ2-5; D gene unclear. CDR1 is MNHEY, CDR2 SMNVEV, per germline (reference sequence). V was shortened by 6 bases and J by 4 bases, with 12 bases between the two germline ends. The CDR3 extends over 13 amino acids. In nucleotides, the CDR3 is TGTGCCAGCAGCTTAAACGCAGTAGAGACCCAGTACTTC. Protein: CASSLNAVETQYF.

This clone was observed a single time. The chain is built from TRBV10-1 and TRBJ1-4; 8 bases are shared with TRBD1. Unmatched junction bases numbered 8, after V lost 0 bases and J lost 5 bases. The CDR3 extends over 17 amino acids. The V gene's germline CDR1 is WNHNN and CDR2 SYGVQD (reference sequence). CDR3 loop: CASSESSTGGENEKLFF. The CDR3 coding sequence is TGCGCCAGCAGTGAGTCGAGTACAGGGGGAGAAAATGAAAAACTGTTTTTT.

The CDR3 nucleotides are TGCGCCAGCAGAATGGAGGGGCTCTCTGGAAACACCATATATTTT. Translating it yields CASRMEGLSGNTIYF. The chain has TRBV5-1 and TRBJ1-3; tentatively, D is TRBD1 (5 bases). Germline CDR1 is SGHRS and CDR2 is YFSETQ. The CDR3 totals 15 residues. V lost 5 bases and J 0 bases, leaving 12 bases between the germline ends.

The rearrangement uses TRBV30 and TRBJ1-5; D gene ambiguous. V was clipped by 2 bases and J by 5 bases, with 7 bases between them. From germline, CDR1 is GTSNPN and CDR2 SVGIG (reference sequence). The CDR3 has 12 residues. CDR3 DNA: TGTGCCTGGAGTCGGAGTCATCAGCCCCAGCATTTT. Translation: CAWSRSHQPQHF.

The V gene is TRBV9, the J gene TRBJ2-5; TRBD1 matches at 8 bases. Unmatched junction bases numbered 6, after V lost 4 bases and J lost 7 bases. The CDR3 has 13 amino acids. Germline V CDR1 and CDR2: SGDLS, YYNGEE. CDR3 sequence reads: CASSTGQVATQYF. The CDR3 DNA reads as TGTGCCAGCAGCACGGGACAGGTAGCGACCCAGTACTTC.

CDR3 in DNA: TGTGCCAGCAGCGGGAGTATTGAGCAGTACTTC. This codes for CASSGSIEQYF. The chain employs TRBV13 and TRBJ2-7, with D perhaps matching TRBD2 (5 bases). The germline V gene has CDR1 PRHDT and CDR2 FYEKMQ (reference sequence). The CDR3 is 11 amino acids. V was trimmed by 5 bases and J by 7 bases, leaving 9 bases between them.

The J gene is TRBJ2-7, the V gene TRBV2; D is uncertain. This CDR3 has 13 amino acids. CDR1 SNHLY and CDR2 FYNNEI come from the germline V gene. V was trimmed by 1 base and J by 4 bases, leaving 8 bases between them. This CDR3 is CASSEGYGYEQYF. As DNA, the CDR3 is TGTGCCAGCAGTGAAGGGTACGGGTACGAGCAGTACTTC.

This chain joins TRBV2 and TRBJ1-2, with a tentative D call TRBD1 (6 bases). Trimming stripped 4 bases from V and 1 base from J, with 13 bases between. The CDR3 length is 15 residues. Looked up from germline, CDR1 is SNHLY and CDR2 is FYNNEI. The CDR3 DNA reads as TGTGCCAGCAGTGGGTTGGGGGCTTTTAACTATGGCTACACCTTC. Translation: CASSGLGAFNYGYTF.

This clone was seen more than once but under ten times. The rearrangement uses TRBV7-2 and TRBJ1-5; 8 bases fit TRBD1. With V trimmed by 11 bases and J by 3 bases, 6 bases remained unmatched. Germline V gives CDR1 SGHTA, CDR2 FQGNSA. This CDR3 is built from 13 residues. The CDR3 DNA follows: TGTGCCGGACGACAGGGGATCAATCAGCCCCAGCATTTT. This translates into CAGRQGINQPQHF.

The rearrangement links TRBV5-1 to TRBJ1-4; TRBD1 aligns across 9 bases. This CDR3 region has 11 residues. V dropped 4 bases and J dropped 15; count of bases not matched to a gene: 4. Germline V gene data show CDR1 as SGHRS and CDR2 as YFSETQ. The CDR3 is CASSPGTGLFF. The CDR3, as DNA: TGCGCCAGCAGCCCGGGGACAGGGTTGTTTTTT.

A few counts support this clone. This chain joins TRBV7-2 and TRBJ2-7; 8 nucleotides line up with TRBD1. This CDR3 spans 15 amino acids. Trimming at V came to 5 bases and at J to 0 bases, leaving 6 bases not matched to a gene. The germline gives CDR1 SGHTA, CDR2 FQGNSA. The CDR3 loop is CASSRTGQASYEQYF. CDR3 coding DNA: TGTGCCAGCAGCCGGACGGGACAGGCCTCCTACGAGCAGTACTTC. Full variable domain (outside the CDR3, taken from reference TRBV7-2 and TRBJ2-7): GAGVSQSPSNKVTEKGKDVELRCDPISGHTALYWYRQSLGQGLEFLIYFQGNSAPDKSGLPSDRFSAERTGGSVSTLTIQRTQQEDSAVYLCASSRTGQASYEQYFGPGTRLTVT.

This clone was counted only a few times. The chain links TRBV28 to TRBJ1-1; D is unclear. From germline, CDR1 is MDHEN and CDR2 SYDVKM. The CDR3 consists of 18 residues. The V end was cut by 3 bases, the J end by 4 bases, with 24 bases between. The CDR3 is CASSLNLGQDFSITEAFF. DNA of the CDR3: TGTGCCAGCAGTTTGAATCTGGGTCAGGACTTCTCGATCACTGAAGCTTTCTTT.

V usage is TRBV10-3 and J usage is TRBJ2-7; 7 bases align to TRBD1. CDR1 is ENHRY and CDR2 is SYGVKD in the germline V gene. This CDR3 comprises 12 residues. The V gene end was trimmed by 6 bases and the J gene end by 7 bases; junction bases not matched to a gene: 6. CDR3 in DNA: TGTGCCATCAGGCCAGAGGGGGCAGAGCAGTACTTC. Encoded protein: CAIRPEGAEQYF.

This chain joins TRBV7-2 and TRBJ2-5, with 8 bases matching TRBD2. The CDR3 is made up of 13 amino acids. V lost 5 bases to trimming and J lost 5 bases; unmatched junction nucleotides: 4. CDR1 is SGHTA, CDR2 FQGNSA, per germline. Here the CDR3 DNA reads TGTGCCAGCAGCCGGGGGGGCGGGGAGACCCAGTACTTC. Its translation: CASSRGGGETQYF.